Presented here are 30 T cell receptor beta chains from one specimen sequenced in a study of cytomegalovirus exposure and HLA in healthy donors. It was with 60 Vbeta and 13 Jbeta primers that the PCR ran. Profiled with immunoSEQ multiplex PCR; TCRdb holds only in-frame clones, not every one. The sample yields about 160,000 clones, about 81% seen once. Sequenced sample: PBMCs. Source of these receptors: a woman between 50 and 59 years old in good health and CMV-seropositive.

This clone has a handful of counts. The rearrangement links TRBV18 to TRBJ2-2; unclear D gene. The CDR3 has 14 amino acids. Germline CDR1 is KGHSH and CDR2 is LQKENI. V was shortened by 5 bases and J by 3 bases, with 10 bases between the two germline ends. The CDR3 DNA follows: TGTGCCAGCTCATCCTACAGAGACACCGGGGAGCTGTTTTTT. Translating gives CASSSYRDTGELFF.

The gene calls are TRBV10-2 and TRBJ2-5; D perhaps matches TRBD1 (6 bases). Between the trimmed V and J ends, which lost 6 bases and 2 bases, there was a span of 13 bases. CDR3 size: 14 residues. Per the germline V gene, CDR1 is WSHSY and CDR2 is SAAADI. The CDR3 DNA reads TGCGCCAGCAGGAGAGCTAGGGGGCAAGAGACCCAGTACTTC. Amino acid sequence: CASRRARGQETQYF.

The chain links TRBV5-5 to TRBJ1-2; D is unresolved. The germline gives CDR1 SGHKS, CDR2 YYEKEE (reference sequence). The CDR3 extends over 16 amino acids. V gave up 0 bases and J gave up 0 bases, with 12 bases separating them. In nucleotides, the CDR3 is TGTGCCAGCAGCTTGGGACCGGAGCTTACTAACTATGGCTACACCTTC. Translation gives CASSLGPELTNYGYTF. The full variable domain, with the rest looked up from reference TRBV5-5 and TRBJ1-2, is DAGVTQSPTHLIKTRGQQVTLRCSPISGHKSVSWYQQVLGQGPQFIFQYYEKEERGRGNFPDRFSARQFPNYSSELNVNALLLGDSALYLCASSLGPELTNYGYTFGSGTRLTVV.

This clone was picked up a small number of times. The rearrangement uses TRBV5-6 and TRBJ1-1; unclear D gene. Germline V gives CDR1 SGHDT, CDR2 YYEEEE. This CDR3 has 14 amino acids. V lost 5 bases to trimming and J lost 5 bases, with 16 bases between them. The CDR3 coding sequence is TGTGCCAGCAGTCCGCCCCGGGGATGGACTGAAGCTTTCTTT. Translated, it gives CASSPPRGWTEAFF.

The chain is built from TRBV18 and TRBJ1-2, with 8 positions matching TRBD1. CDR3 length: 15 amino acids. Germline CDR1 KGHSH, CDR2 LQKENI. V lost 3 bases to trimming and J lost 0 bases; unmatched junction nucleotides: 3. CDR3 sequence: CASSPDRESNYGYTF. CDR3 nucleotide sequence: TGTGCCAGCTCACCGGACAGGGAATCTAACTATGGCTACACCTTC.

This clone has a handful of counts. The CDR3 reads CASSPETGVDYGYTF. The CDR3 region has the DNA TGTGCCAGCTCACCGGAGACAGGGGTGGACTATGGCTACACCTTC. The rearrangement joins TRBV18 to TRBJ1-2, with TRBD1 identical over 8 bases. V was clipped by 3 bases and J by 3 bases; unmatched bases: 6. CDR3 length equals 15 residues. Germline values: CDR1 KGHSH, CDR2 LQKENI.

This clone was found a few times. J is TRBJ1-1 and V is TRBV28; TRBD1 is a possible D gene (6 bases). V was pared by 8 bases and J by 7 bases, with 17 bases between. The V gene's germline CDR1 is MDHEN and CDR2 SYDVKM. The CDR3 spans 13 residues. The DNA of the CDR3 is TGTGCCAGCTATGGCAGGGGCAATGGTGAAGCTTTCTTT. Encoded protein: CASYGRGNGEAFF. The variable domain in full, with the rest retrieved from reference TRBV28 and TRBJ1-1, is DVKVTQSSRYLVKRTGEKVFLECVQDMDHENMFWYRQDPGLGLRLIYFSYDVKMKEKGDIPEGYSVSREKKERFSLILESASTNQTSMYLCASYGRGNGEAFFGQGTRLTVV.

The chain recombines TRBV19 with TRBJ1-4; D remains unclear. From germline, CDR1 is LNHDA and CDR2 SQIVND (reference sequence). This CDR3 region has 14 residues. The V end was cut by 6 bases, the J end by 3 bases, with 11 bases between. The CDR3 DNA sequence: TGTGCCAGTAGGGCCTCAGTCGCTAATGAAAAACTGTTTTTT. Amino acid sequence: CASRASVANEKLFF.

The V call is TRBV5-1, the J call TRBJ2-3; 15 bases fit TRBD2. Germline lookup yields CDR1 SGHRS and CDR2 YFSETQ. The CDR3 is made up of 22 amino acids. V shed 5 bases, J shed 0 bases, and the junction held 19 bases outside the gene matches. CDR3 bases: TGCGCCAGCAGTTCGATGGGACTAGCGGGGGGACCATCCTCTCCTAGCACAGATACGCAGTATTTT. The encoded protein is CASSSMGLAGGPSSPSTDTQYF.

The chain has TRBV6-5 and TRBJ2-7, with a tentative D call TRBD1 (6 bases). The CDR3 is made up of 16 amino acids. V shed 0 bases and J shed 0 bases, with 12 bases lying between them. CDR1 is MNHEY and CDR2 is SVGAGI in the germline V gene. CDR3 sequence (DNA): TGTGCCAGCAGTTACTCCAGGGGAGAAACCTCCTACGAGCAGTACTTC. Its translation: CASSYSRGETSYEQYF.

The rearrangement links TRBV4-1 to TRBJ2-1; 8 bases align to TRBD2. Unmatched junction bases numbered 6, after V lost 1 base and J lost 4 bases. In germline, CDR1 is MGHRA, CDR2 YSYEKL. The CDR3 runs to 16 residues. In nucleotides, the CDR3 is TGCGCCAGCAGCCAAGGAGACGGGGGGGCTTACAATGAGCAGTTCTTC. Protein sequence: CASSQGDGGAYNEQFF.

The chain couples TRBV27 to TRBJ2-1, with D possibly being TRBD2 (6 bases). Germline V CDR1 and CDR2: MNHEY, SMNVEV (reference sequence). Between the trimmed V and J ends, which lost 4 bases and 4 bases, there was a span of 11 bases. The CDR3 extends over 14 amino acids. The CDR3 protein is CASSYGGTYNEQFF. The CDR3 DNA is TGTGCCAGCAGTTACGGGGGAACGTACAATGAGCAGTTCTTC.

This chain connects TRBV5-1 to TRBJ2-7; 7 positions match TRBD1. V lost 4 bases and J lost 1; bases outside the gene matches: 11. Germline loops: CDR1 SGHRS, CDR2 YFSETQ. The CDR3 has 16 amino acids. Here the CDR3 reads CASSLDNDRASYEQYF. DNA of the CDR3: TGCGCCAGCAGCCTAGACAACGACAGGGCTTCCTACGAGCAGTACTTC.

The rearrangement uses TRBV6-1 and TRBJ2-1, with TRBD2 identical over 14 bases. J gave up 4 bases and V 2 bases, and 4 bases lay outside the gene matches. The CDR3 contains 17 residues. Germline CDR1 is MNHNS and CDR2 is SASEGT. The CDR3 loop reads CASSEKGTSGGYNEQFF. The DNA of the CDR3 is TGTGCCAGCAGTGAAAAGGGGACTAGCGGGGGTTACAATGAGCAGTTCTTC.

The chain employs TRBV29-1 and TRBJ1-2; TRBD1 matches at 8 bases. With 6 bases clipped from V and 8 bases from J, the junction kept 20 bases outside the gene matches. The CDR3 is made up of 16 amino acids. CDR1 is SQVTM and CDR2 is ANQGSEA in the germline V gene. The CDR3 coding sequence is TGCAGCGTGGCATCGGACAGGGAAGGGAGATTTAGCGGCTACACCTTC. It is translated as CSVASDREGRFSGYTF.

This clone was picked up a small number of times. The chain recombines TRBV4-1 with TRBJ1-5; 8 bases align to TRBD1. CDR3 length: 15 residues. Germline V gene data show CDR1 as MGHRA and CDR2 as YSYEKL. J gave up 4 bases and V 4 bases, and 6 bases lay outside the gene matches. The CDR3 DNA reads TGCGCCAGCAGCCCCTCGGACAGGGATAATCAGCCCCAGCATTTT. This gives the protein CASSPSDRDNQPQHF.

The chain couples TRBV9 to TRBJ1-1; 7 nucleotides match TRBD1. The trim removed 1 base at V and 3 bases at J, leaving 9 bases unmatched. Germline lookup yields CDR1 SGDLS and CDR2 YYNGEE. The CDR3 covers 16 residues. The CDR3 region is CASSVSTGLGYTEAFF. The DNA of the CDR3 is TGTGCCAGCAGCGTATCGACAGGGCTGGGGTACACTGAAGCTTTCTTT.

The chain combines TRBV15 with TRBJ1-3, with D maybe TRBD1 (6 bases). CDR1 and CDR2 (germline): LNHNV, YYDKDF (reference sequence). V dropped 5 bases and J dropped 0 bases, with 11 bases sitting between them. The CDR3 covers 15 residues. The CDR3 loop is CATSGQRTSGNTIYF. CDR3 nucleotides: TGTGCCACCAGCGGACAGCGGACCTCTGGAAACACCATATATTTT.

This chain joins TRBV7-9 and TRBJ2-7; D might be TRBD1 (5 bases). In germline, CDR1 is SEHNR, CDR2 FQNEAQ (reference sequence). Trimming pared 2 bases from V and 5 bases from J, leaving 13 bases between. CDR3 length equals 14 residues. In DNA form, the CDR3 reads TGTGCCAGCAGCTTAAGCAGGAAAGGGGACGAGCAGTACTTC. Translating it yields CASSLSRKGDEQYF.

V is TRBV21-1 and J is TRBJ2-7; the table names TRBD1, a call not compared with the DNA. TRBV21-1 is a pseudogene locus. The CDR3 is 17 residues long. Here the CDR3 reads CASSKVKRNRGSYEQYF. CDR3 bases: TGTGCCAGCAGCAAAGTCAAGAGGAACAGGGGCTCCTACGAGCAGTACTTC.

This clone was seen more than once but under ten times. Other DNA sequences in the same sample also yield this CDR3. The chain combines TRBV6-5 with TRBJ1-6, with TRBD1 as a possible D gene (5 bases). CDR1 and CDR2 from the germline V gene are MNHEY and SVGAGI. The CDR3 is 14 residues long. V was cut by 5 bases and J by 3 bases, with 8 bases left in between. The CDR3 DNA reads TGTGCCAGCAGTCCCAGGGTCTATAATTCACCCCTCCACTTT. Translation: CASSPRVYNSPLHF.

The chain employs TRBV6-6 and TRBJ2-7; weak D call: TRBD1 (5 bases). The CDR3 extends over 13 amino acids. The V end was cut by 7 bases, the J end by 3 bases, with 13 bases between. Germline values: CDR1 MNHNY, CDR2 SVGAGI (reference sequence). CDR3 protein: CASKKGQGYEQYF. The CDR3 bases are TGTGCCAGCAAGAAAGGGCAGGGCTACGAGCAGTACTTC.

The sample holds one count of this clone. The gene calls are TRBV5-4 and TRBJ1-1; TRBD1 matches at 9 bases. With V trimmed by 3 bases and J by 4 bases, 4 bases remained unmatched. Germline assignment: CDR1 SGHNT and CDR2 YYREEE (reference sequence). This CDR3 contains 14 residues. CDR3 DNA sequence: TGTGCCAGCAGCTCGCGGGACAGGGCCACTGAAGCTTTCTTT. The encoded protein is CASSSRDRATEAFF.

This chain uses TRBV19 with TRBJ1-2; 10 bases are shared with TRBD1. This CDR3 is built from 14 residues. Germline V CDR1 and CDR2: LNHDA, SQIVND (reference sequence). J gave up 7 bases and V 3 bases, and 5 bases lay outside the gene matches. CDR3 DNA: TGTGCCAGTAGTATCCCGGGACAGGGGTTTGGCTACACCTTC. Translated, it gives CASSIPGQGFGYTF.

CDR3 sequence: CASSLWQGKTGELFF. The CDR3 DNA reads TGTGCCAGCAGCTTATGGCAGGGAAAGACCGGGGAGCTGTTTTTT. This chain connects TRBV7-9 to TRBJ2-2, with D perhaps TRBD1 (5 bases). Per germline, CDR1 SEHNR and CDR2 FQNEAQ (reference sequence). CDR3 length equals 15 residues. V gave up 2 bases and J gave up 5 bases, with 12 bases separating them.

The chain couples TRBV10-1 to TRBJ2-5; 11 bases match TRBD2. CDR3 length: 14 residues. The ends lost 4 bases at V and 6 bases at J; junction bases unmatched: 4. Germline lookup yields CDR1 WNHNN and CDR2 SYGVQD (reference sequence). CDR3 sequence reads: CASSAGTSGKTQYF. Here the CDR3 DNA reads TGCGCCAGCAGTGCGGGGACTAGCGGCAAGACCCAGTACTTC.

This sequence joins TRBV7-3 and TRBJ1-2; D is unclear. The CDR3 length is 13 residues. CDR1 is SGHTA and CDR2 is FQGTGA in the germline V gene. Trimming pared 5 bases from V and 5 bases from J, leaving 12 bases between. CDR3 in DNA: TGTGCCAGCAGCCAACGGGCGGGGTATGGCTACACCTTC. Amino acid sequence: CASSQRAGYGYTF.

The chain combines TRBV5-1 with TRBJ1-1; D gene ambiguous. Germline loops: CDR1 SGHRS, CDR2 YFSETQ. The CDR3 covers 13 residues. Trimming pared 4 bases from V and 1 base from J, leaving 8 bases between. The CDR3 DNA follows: TGCGCCAGCAGCGTCCGGGAGAACACTGAAGCTTTCTTT. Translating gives CASSVRENTEAFF.

The CDR3 is CAWSVQGNQPQHF. CDR3 DNA: TGTGCCTGGAGTGTCCAGGGAAATCAGCCCCAGCATTTT. The rearrangement joins TRBV30 to TRBJ1-5; weak D call: TRBD1 (5 bases). The germline CDR1 and CDR2 sequences are GTSNPN and SVGIG (reference sequence). This CDR3 contains 13 residues. V lost 0 bases to trimming and J lost 4 bases, with 7 bases between them.

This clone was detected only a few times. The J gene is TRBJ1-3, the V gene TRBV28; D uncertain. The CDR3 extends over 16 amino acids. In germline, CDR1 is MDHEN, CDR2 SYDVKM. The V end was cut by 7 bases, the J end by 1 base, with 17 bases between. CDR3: CASTPQQKVSGNTIYF. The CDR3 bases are TGTGCCAGCACTCCACAGCAAAAAGTGTCTGGAAACACCATATATTTT.